One sample yielded the 28 T cell receptor beta chains listed below, sequenced in a study of a mutant IDH1 vaccine in newly diagnosed glioma. Time point indicated: baseline, week 1 (first vaccination visit). Regarding treatment: pre-vaccination baseline after standard-of-care therapy. TCRdb's table, derived via immunoSEQ multiplex PCR, lists solely in-frame clones and lacks some. This sample has roughly 86,000 clones, with around 80% found just once. The sequenced sample was PBMCs, obtained from a glioma patient treated with radiotherapy, temozolomide or both. These receptors came from a man between 35 and 55 years old with glioma.

V and J are TRBV27 and TRBJ1-6; D might be TRBD1 (6 bases). This CDR3 region has 19 residues. With 7 bases removed from V and 10 bases from J, the gap between germline ends came to 32 bases. Per the germline V gene, CDR1 is MNHEY and CDR2 is SMNVEV (reference sequence). The CDR3 DNA is TGTGCCAGCACAGTTTCTCGGCGGCAGGGGAACTTAATAGGGTCACCCCTCCACTTT. Encoded protein: CASTVSRRQGNLIGSPLHF.

Only one count was recorded for this clone. CDR3 sequence: CASSPEVASSYNEQFF. Written as DNA, the CDR3 is TGCGCCAGCAGCCCGGAGGTGGCCAGCTCCTACAATGAGCAGTTCTTC. The chain uses TRBV4-3 and TRBJ2-1; D perhaps matches TRBD2 (5 bases). Germline V CDR1 and CDR2: LGHNA, YSLEER. This CDR3 comprises 16 residues. Trimming took 4 bases from V and 0 from J, leaving 13 bases between them.

The chain combines TRBV18 with TRBJ2-1; D is unclear. Germline CDR1 and CDR2: KGHSH and LQKENI. The CDR3 is 15 residues long. Trimming cost V 6 bases and J 0 bases, with 12 bases left between them. The CDR3 DNA reads TGTGCCAGCTCTCAAGACAAGAGCTCCTACAATGAGCAGTTCTTC. Amino acids: CASSQDKSSYNEQFF.

The chain couples TRBV14 to TRBJ2-2; D is unclear. Germline V gives CDR1 SGHDN, CDR2 FVKESK. Trimming took off 4 bases at V and 3 bases at J, with 3 bases between the two ends. The CDR3 sequence is 12 residues long. CDR3 region: CASSPYTGELFF. The CDR3 coding sequence is TGTGCCAGCAGCCCCTACACCGGGGAGCTGTTTTTT.

This clone was observed a single time. V and J are TRBV6-1 and TRBJ2-5; D is undetermined. V was shortened by 4 bases and J by 7 bases, with 7 bases between the two germline ends. The CDR3 covers 11 residues. In germline, CDR1 is MNHNS, CDR2 SASEGT. The DNA for the CDR3 is TGTGCCAGCAGTGCCTCCTGGACCCAGTACTTC. This codes for CASSASWTQYF.

This clone is a singleton in its sample. The DNA of the CDR3 is TGCAGCGTTTTTCGGGGTCCCCTCCATGGCTACACCTTC. It yields the protein CSVFRGPLHGYTF. The genes are TRBV29-1 and TRBJ1-2; no definite D call. Germline CDR1 reads SQVTM; CDR2 reads ANQGSEA. CDR3 size: 13 residues. Trimming took 5 bases from V and 6 from J, leaving 16 bases between them.

V is TRBV11-2 and J is TRBJ1-2, with unresolved D. The CDR3 contains 11 residues. Trimming took 5 bases from V and 6 from J, leaving 7 bases between them. Germline CDR1 reads SGHAT; CDR2 reads FQNNGV. Here the CDR3 DNA reads TGTGCCAGCAGCCCCACCGATGGCTACACCTTC. Amino acids: CASSPTDGYTF.

J is TRBJ1-2 and V is TRBV14; D perhaps matches TRBD1 (6 bases). With 4 bases removed from V and 3 bases from J, the gap between germline ends came to 18 bases. The CDR3 has 16 residues. Germline V lookup: CDR1 SGHDN, CDR2 FVKESK. In nucleotides, the CDR3 is TGTGCCAGCAGCCCCTCCGGGGGGCGGGGGGACTATGGCTACACCTTC. As protein: CASSPSGGRGDYGYTF.

The V gene is TRBV6-5, the J gene TRBJ2-2; 8 bases map to TRBD1. CDR1 and CDR2 from the germline V gene are MNHEY and SVGAGI. CDR3 size: 14 residues. Unmatched junction bases numbered 5, after V lost 4 bases and J lost 7 bases. CDR3 nucleotides: TGTGCCAGCAGTTTGATCAGGGGGCGCGGGGAGCTGTTTTTT. This codes for CASSLIRGRGELFF.

The chain links TRBV4-2 to TRBJ1-5, with D possibly TRBD1 on 6 matching bases. The CDR3 runs 14 residues. Germline CDR1 reads LGHNA; CDR2 reads YNFKEQ. Between the trimmed V and J ends, which lost 0 bases and 7 bases, there was a span of 10 bases. The CDR3 coding sequence is TGTGCCAGCAGCCAAGATGGCGGGGGCCAGCCCCAGCATTTT. It specifies CASSQDGGGQPQHF.

This clone has a handful of counts. The chain recombines TRBV7-8 with TRBJ1-6; D unresolved. The germline V gene encodes CDR1 SGHVS and CDR2 FQNEAQ. V lost 1 base to trimming and J lost 4 bases, with 8 bases between them. The CDR3 has 15 residues. CDR3 nucleotide sequence: TGTGCCAGCAGCTTAGTTAGCAGTTATAATTCACCCCTCCACTTT. Its protein product is CASSLVSSYNSPLHF.

This clone was seen only a few times. V is TRBV4-3 and J is TRBJ1-3, with 7 nucleotides matching TRBD1. The germline gives CDR1 LGHNA, CDR2 YSLEER. Trimming took 2 bases from V and 3 from J; bases not matched to a gene: 4. The CDR3 extends over 15 amino acids. In DNA form, the CDR3 reads TGCGCCAGCAGCCAAACAGGGGATGGTGGAAACACCATATATTTT. Protein product: CASSQTGDGGNTIYF.

This clone was seen once. The V gene is TRBV7-9, the J gene TRBJ1-1; TRBD1 matches at 8 bases. CDR1 is SEHNR and CDR2 is FQNEAQ in the germline V gene (reference sequence). This CDR3 is built from 14 residues. V was clipped by 3 bases and J by 5 bases; unmatched bases: 5. CDR3 DNA: TGTGCCAGCAGCTTTTACAGGGGGTTTACTGAAGCTTTCTTT. Translation gives CASSFYRGFTEAFF.

CDR3: CASSPGTGQNYGYTF. CDR3 nucleotides: TGTGCCAGCTCACCAGGGACAGGGCAAAACTATGGCTACACCTTC. The gene calls are TRBV18 and TRBJ1-2, with 9 bases lining up with TRBD1. The junction had 3 bases not matched to a gene; V was cut back by 2 bases and J by 2 bases. CDR3 length equals 15 residues. CDR1 is KGHSH, CDR2 LQKENI, per germline.

The rearrangement joins TRBV10-2 to TRBJ2-7; possible D gene TRBD2, 5 bases. Per germline, CDR1 WSHSY and CDR2 SAAADI. Trimming took off 6 bases at V and 2 bases at J, with 5 bases between the two ends. This CDR3 comprises 11 residues. CDR3 loop: CASSGAYEQYF. The CDR3 DNA reads as TGCGCCAGCAGCGGGGCCTACGAGCAGTACTTC.

This clone was counted only a few times. CDR3 sequence reads: CASSLVLALDTQYF. The CDR3 DNA follows: TGTGCCAGCAGCTTAGTGCTAGCACTAGATACGCAGTATTTT. The J gene is TRBJ2-3, the V gene TRBV11-2, with a weak D call TRBD2 (5 bases). The ends were cut back, 1 base at V and 5 bases at J, with 10 bases in the middle. The CDR3 length is 14 residues. CDR1 and CDR2 from the germline V gene are SGHAT and FQNNGV.

The chain couples TRBV4-1 to TRBJ2-7; TRBD1 agrees at 7 bases. With 2 bases clipped from V and 0 bases from J, the junction kept 4 bases outside the gene matches. Germline assignment: CDR1 MGHRA and CDR2 YSYEKL. This CDR3 spans 15 amino acids. CDR3 region: CASSQPYRGSYEQYF. The CDR3 bases are TGCGCCAGCAGCCAACCCTACAGGGGCTCCTACGAGCAGTACTTC.

V and J are TRBV30 and TRBJ1-5; a possible D gene is TRBD1 (5 bases). CDR1 GTSNPN and CDR2 SVGIG come from the germline V gene (reference sequence). The CDR3 runs to 15 residues. Trimming took off 2 bases at V and 2 bases at J, with 13 bases between the two ends. The CDR3 DNA reads as TGTGCCTGGAGTCGGCAGGGAAAGGGCAATCAGCCCCAGCATTTT. Encoded protein: CAWSRQGKGNQPQHF.

The CDR3: CASSPTARDTYEQYF. DNA for the CDR3: TGTGCCAGTAGCCCCACTGCCAGAGATACCTACGAGCAGTACTTC. The chain recombines TRBV19 with TRBJ2-7; no clear D gene. V lost 6 bases and J 2 bases, leaving 17 bases between the germline ends. The germline CDR1 and CDR2 sequences are LNHDA and SQIVND (reference sequence). The CDR3 runs 15 residues.

In this sample, this clone turned up a few times. The chain combines TRBV2 with TRBJ1-1, with TRBD1 matching 8 bases. The CDR3 totals 14 residues. The junction had 1 base not matched to a gene; V was cut back by 4 bases and J by 0 bases. The germline gives CDR1 SNHLY, CDR2 FYNNEI. As DNA, the CDR3 is TGTGCCAGCAGTGCGGACAGGGTGAACACTGAAGCTTTCTTT. It translates to CASSADRVNTEAFF.

J is TRBJ1-1 and V is TRBV7-8; D ambiguous. Looked up from germline, CDR1 is SGHVS and CDR2 is FQNEAQ. The CDR3 is 16 amino acids. Trimming left V 2 bases short and J 4 bases short, with 17 bases between. The CDR3 sequence is CASSLPLRATLTEAFF. In DNA form, the CDR3 reads TGTGCCAGCAGCTTACCTCTTCGGGCGACCCTCACTGAAGCTTTCTTT.

The genes are TRBV7-2 and TRBJ2-7; D may correspond to TRBD1 or TRBD2 (6 bases each). Trimming pared 5 bases from V and 3 bases from J, leaving 8 bases between. This CDR3 is 12 amino acids long. Germline CDR1 and CDR2: SGHTA and FQGNSA. This CDR3 reads CASSGGGYEQYF. CDR3 DNA: TGTGCCAGCAGCGGAGGGGGCTACGAGCAGTACTTC.

The gene calls are TRBV23-1 and TRBJ1-1; D uncertain. TRBV23-1 is an ORF for which the function is uncertain. V lost 4 bases, J lost 6 bases, and 9 bases lay in between. The CDR3 is 12 residues long. CDR3 region: CASSRLEPEAFF. The CDR3, as DNA: TGCGCCAGCAGTCGCCTGGAACCTGAAGCTTTCTTT.

In this sample, this clone turned up a few times. The rearrangement links TRBV6-5 to TRBJ2-3, with D perhaps matching TRBD2 (5 bases). The CDR3 contains 16 residues. Germline V CDR1 and CDR2: MNHEY, SVGAGI. V was shortened by 2 bases and J by 1 base, with 13 bases between the two germline ends. The CDR3 region has the DNA TGTGCCAGCAGTTACCTGCATCCGCGGGGCACAGATACGCAGTATTTT. As protein: CASSYLHPRGTDTQYF.

The rearrangement joins TRBV6-1 to TRBJ1-3, with 7 bases that match TRBD1. After removal of 4 bases from V and 4 bases from J, the junction contained 7 bases not matched to a gene. CDR1 is MNHNS, CDR2 SASEGT, per germline. This CDR3 has 15 amino acids. CDR3 sequence reads: CASSAADRAGNTIYF. The CDR3 coding sequence is TGTGCCAGCAGTGCCGCCGACAGGGCCGGAAACACCATATATTTT.

The chain links TRBV9 to TRBJ1-1; no reliable D call. CDR1 is SGDLS and CDR2 is YYNGEE in the germline V gene. This CDR3 comprises 14 residues. V lost 0 bases and J lost 1, with 7 bases in between. This chain's CDR3 is CASSVAPANTEAFF. In DNA, the CDR3 is TGTGCCAGCAGCGTAGCCCCTGCGAACACTGAAGCTTTCTTT.

The chain carries TRBV5-4 and TRBJ1-2, with 10 bases matching TRBD1. Unmatched junction bases numbered 7, after V lost 5 bases and J lost 0 bases. From germline, CDR1 is SGHNT and CDR2 YYREEE (reference sequence). The CDR3 extends over 16 amino acids. For the CDR3, the DNA is TGTGCCAGCAGTAAGGGACAGGGGAAGACTAACTATGGCTACACCTTC. Residues: CASSKGQGKTNYGYTF.

The chain couples TRBV4-3 to TRBJ2-7; TRBD1 matches 9 bases. The CDR3 covers 16 residues. CDR1 and CDR2 from the germline V gene are LGHNA and YSLEER. V lost 1 base to trimming and J lost 1 base; unmatched junction nucleotides: 5. For the CDR3, the DNA is TGCGCCAGCAGCCAAGGCACAGGGGGCGCTTCCTACGAGCAGTACTTC. Its protein product is CASSQGTGGASYEQYF.